The clone carrying this TCR beta chain was found a few times. The sample comes from a study of blood T cells in healthy people across ages. Per sample, a minimum of 6 million PBMCs were isolated. A sample-barcoded 5' primer and a J-beta primer mix were used in a second PCR of roughly 6 to 11 cycles. Each CDR3 protein gets one entry after TCRdb re-called the 5' RACE reads with MiXCR. The profile shows 1 million or so distinct CDR3 sequences, around 43% of them singletons. This TCR came from a woman aged 60 to 75 in good health. Sequencing was carried out using blood.

The CDR3 sequence: CASGLMYDEQYF. The CDR3 coding sequence is TGTGCTAGTGGTTTGATGTATGACGAGCAGTACTTC. The genes are TRBV12-5 and TRBJ2-7; D ambiguous. V was pared by 2 bases and J by 5 bases, with 7 bases between. This CDR3 contains 12 residues. Germline lookup yields CDR1 LGHNT and CDR2 FRNRAP.